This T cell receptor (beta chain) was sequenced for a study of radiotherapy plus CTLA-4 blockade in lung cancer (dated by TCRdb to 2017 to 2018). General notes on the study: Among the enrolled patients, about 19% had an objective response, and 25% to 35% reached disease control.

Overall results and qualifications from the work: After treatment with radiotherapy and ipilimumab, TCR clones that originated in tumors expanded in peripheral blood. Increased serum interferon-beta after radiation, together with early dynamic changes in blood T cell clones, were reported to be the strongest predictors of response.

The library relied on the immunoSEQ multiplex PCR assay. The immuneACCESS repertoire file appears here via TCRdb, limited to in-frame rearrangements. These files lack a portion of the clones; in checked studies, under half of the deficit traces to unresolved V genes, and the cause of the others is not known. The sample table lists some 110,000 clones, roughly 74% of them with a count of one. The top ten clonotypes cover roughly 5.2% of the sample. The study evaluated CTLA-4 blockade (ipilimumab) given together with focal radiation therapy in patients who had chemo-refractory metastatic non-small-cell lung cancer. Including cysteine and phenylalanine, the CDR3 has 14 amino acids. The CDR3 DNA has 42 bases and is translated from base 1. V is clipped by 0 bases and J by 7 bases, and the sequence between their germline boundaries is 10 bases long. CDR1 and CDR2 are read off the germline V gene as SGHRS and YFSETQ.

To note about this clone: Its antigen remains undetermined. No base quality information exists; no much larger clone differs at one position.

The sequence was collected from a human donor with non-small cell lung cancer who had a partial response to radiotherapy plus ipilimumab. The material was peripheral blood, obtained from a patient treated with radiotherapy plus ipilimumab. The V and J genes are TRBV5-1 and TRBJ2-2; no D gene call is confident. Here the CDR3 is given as CASSLDGVRGELFF. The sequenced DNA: TGCGCCAGCAGCTTGGACGGTGTTCGCGGGGAGCTGTTTTTT.